A single sample is the source of the 14 T cell receptor beta chains below, sequenced in a study of CD8+CD57+ T cells in acquired aplastic anemia (dated by TCRdb to the late 2010s). The patients picked for sequencing were ones in whom flow cytometry had shown an expansion of CD8+CD57+ cells. Reads for this sample came from an Illumina HiSeq 2000. Genomic DNA served as template for TCR beta VDJ combination and CDR3 sequence profiling. In-frame beta chains were kept once TCRdb had trimmed the public reads at Q25 with fastp and called clones with MiXCR. For every CDR3 protein sequence, its rows merge into one entry that carries the most common genes and DNA. This sample lists tens of thousands of distinct CDR3 sequences; just over 70% were detected once. Approximately 81% of the sample is held by the ten biggest clonotypes. The sequenced material came from sorted CD4+, CD8+, or CD8+CD57+ T cells (not recorded which) from PBMCs. Every receptor here comes from a human donor with aplastic anemia.

The rearrangement links TRBV7-2 to TRBJ1-4; D is uncertain. The CDR3 covers 12 residues. CDR1 and CDR2 (germline): SGHTA, FQGNSA. V was shortened by 3 bases and J by 3 bases, with 2 bases between the two germline ends. The DNA for the CDR3 is TGTGCCAGCAGCTTGCCTAATGAAAAACTGTTTTTT. Residues: CASSLPNEKLFF.

V usage is TRBV4-2 and J usage is TRBJ1-6; no definite D call. The germline V gene has CDR1 LGHNA and CDR2 YNFKEQ. This CDR3 contains 16 residues. Trimming cost V 0 bases and J 7 bases, with 13 bases left between them. The CDR3 DNA follows: TGTGCCAGCAGCCAAGATCTACAGCTACTAAATTCACCCCTCCACTTT. It is translated as CASSQDLQLLNSPLHF.

The chain is built from TRBV7-2 and TRBJ2-1, with unresolved D. V was pared by 0 bases and J by 9 bases, with 6 bases between. Looked up from germline, CDR1 is SGHTA and CDR2 is FQGNSA. The CDR3 covers 12 residues. The CDR3, as DNA: TGTGCCAGCAGCTTAGCGGGCATTGAGCAGTTCTTC. Translation gives CASSLAGIEQFF.

This sequence joins TRBV9 and TRBJ2-2, with D unresolved. Trimming took 2 bases from V and 6 from J, leaving 2 bases between them. CDR3 size: 11 residues. Germline V gene data show CDR1 as SGDLS and CDR2 as YYNGEE. CDR3 DNA sequence: TGTGCCAGCAGCGTTTCCGGGGAGCTGTTTTTT. Translated, it gives CASSVSGELFF.

This chain connects TRBV10-3 to TRBJ1-1; 9 nucleotides match TRBD1. Germline V CDR1 and CDR2: ENHRY, SYGVKD. This CDR3 is built from 15 residues. V gave up 3 bases and J gave up 4 bases; unmatched junction bases: 6. The CDR3 nucleotides are TGTGCCATCAGTGAACCCGACAGGGGGGGCACTGAAGCTTTCTTT. This encodes CAISEPDRGGTEAFF.

The rearrangement uses TRBV15 and TRBJ2-7, with unresolved D. V lost 0 bases, J lost 1 base, and 4 bases lay in between. The CDR3 has 13 amino acids. Germline V lookup: CDR1 LNHNV, CDR2 YYDKDF (reference sequence). The CDR3 sequence is CATSRDTSYEQYF. CDR3 DNA sequence: TGTGCCACCAGCAGAGACACTTCCTACGAGCAGTACTTC.

The CDR3 DNA sequence: TGTGCCAGCAGGGGGGGCCGTAATGAGCAGTTCTTC. The encoded protein is CASRGGRNEQFF. This sequence joins TRBV7-6 and TRBJ2-1; D is perhaps TRBD1 or TRBD2 (6 bases each). The CDR3 consists of 12 residues. CDR1 and CDR2 (germline): SGHVS, FNYEAQ. Trimming left V 6 bases short and J 7 bases short, with 10 bases between.

J is TRBJ2-5 and V is TRBV2; possible D gene TRBD1, 5 bases. The end of the DNA is better explained by TRBJ2-7, so the J call may be wrong. Germline CDR1 reads SNHLY; CDR2 reads FYNNEI. The CDR3 contains 11 residues. CDR3 in DNA: TGTACCCGGGCTAGGGGAAACGAGCAGTACTTC. The encoded protein is CTRARGNEQYF.

V and J are TRBV7-9 and TRBJ2-3; D is unresolved. The germline CDR1 and CDR2 sequences are SEHNR and FQNEAQ (reference sequence). The length of the CDR3 is 12 residues. V was trimmed by 5 bases and J by 2 bases, leaving 5 bases between them. The CDR3 sequence: CASSPNTDTQYF. CDR3 coding DNA: TGTGCCAGCAGCCCGAACACAGATACGCAGTATTTT.

This sequence joins TRBV15 and TRBJ2-1; TRBD2 matches at 9 bases. This CDR3 has 16 residues. Germline V gene sequence: CDR1 LNHNV, CDR2 YYDKDF (reference sequence). Losses at the gene ends were 0 bases for V and 5 bases for J; bases not matched to a gene: 5. The CDR3 DNA follows: TGTGCCACCAGCAGAGATTGGCTAGCGGGGAACAATGAGCAGTTCTTC. Encoded protein: CATSRDWLAGNNEQFF.

This clonotype turned up a few times. The chain combines TRBV9 with TRBJ1-6; D gene unclear. Trimming cost V 0 bases and J 6 bases, with 4 bases left between them. CDR3 length equals 13 residues. The germline V gene encodes CDR1 SGDLS and CDR2 YYNGEE. The CDR3 coding sequence is TGTGCCAGCAGCGTAGTCTTTAATTCACCCCTCCACTTT. It specifies CASSVVFNSPLHF.

The chain carries TRBV15 and TRBJ1-3; D gene uncertain. CDR3 length: 16 amino acids. Germline CDR1 and CDR2: LNHNV and YYDKDF (reference sequence). V was trimmed by 0 bases and J by 4 bases, leaving 13 bases between them. CDR3 in DNA: TGTGCCACCAGCAGAGATACGGGTTTAGGAGGAAACACCATATATTTT. This translates into CATSRDTGLGGNTIYF.

This clonotype was observed a handful of times. This sequence joins TRBV10-3 and TRBJ2-7, with 10 bases lining up with TRBD1. V lost 6 bases to trimming and J lost 4 bases; unmatched junction nucleotides: 6. The CDR3 loop spans 14 amino acids. CDR1 is ENHRY, CDR2 SYGVKD, per germline. This CDR3 reads CAIRATGGDYEQYF. The CDR3 DNA sequence: TGTGCCATCAGGGCGACAGGGGGCGATTACGAGCAGTACTTC.

This chain uses TRBV2 with TRBJ2-1; 8 bases match TRBD2. CDR3 length: 15 residues. V lost 7 bases to trimming and J lost 6 bases; unmatched junction nucleotides: 11. Germline V gene data show CDR1 as SNHLY and CDR2 as FYNNEI. In DNA, the CDR3 is TGTGCCAGCACTAGCGGGTACTTAGGCGGCAATGAGCAGTTCTTC. Translating it yields CASTSGYLGGNEQFF.